This TCR beta chain was identified during a study of healthy donors' naive CD4 and CD8 T cells. Study-level background: Donors came from three age groups: 20-25, 40-50 and 60-70 years.

CD4+CD8-CD45RO-CD45RA+ cells were naive CD4+; CD8+CD4-CD45RA+CD27bright cells were naive CD8+. Comments on this clonotype: Its cognate antigen is unknown.

Study-level results: Positive CDR3 charge linked to CD4+ cells, negative to CD8+ cells.

Starting from about 0.45 ug of total RNA, TCR libraries were made with linear amplification. Using its own MiXCR run on the reads, TCRdb lists one record per CDR3 protein. The table lists approximately 180,000 distinct CDR3 sequences, under 85% of them singletons. Trimming cost V 2 bases and J 2 bases; bases outside gene matches: 1. Germline V gene data show CDR1 as SQVTM and CDR2 as ANQGSEA. The CDR3 extends over 14 amino acids. Material for sequencing was naive CD4+ and CD8+ T cells sorted from blood, pooled from several donors. The chain has TRBV29-1 and TRBJ2-1; 9 bases agree with TRBD1. This TCR derives from a pool of human donors in good health; the sample pools cells from several healthy donors. The CDR3 region has the DNA TGCAGCGTTGAATGGGACAGGGCCTACAATGAGCAGTTCTTC. This gives the protein CSVEWDRAYNEQFF.